The 26 T cell receptor beta chains below come from one sample, sequenced in a study of blood T cell repertoires in COVID-19. Generated by immunoSEQ multiplex PCR, the TCRdb table keeps only in-frame clones and is missing some. The sample has around 370,000 clones, more than 75% seen once. The sample comprised PBMCs or T cells enriched from blood (not recorded which). These receptors were collected from a woman aged 18-29 years who had recovered from COVID-19.

The rearrangement joins TRBV5-6 to TRBJ2-2; D unresolved. CDR1 is SGHDT and CDR2 is YYEEEE in the germline V gene. Trimming pared 0 bases from V and 7 bases from J, leaving 7 bases between. The CDR3 contains 13 residues. The CDR3 region is CASSLARFGELFF. The DNA for the CDR3 is TGTGCCAGCAGCTTGGCTCGTTTCGGGGAGCTGTTTTTT. The full variable domain, with the rest looked up from reference TRBV5-6 and TRBJ2-2, is DAGVTQSPTHLIKTRGQQVTLRCSPKSGHDTVSWYQQALGQGPQFIFQYYEEEERQRGNFPDRFSGHQFPNYSSELNVNALLLGDSALYLCASSLARFGELFFGEGSRLTVL.

This chain uses TRBV27 with TRBJ1-5; D possibly corresponds to TRBD1 (5 bases). Germline V gene data show CDR1 as MNHEY and CDR2 as SMNVEV (reference sequence). The V end lost 5 bases, the J end lost 6 bases, and 20 bases lay between the germline ends. This CDR3 spans 16 amino acids. The chain's CDR3 is CASSTSGLLGGQPQHF. DNA for the CDR3: TGTGCCAGCAGTACATCAGGGCTTTTGGGGGGTCAGCCCCAGCATTTT.

The chain combines TRBV9 with TRBJ2-3; 9 bases are a match to TRBD2. CDR1 and CDR2 (germline): SGDLS, YYNGEE. The CDR3 consists of 15 residues. Trimming removed 7 bases from V and 0 bases from J; junction bases left unmatched: 6. CDR3 in amino acids: CASRRGGLSTDTQYF. CDR3 in DNA: TGTGCCAGCCGGCGGGGGGGCCTTAGCACAGATACGCAGTATTTT. Full variable domain (missing parts from reference TRBV9 and TRBJ2-3): DSGVTQTPKHLITATGQRVTLRCSPRSGDLSVYWYQQSLDQGLQFLIQYYNGEERAKGNILERFSAQQFPDLHSELNLSSLELGDSALYFCASRRGGLSTDTQYFGPGTRLTVL.

This rearrangement joins TRBV7-3 to TRBJ2-3; the D is unclear. The CDR3 length is 13 residues. From germline, CDR1 is SGHTA and CDR2 FQGTGA. V was shortened by 3 bases and J by 1 base, with 5 bases between the two germline ends. CDR3 amino acids: CASSFVGTDTQYF. DNA of the CDR3: TGTGCCAGCAGCTTCGTTGGCACAGATACGCAGTATTTT.

The rearrangement joins TRBV4-2 to TRBJ1-1; D is perhaps TRBD1 (6 bases). V lost 4 bases to trimming and J lost 6 bases, with 12 bases between them. Germline V CDR1 and CDR2: LGHNA, YNFKEQ. CDR3 length: 13 residues. CDR3 in amino acids: CASSLPQGAEAFF. The CDR3 DNA reads TGTGCCAGCAGCCTTCCACAGGGAGCTGAAGCTTTCTTT.

The V gene is TRBV7-2, the J gene TRBJ1-1; possibly TRBD1 for D (5 bases). The V and J ends lost 3 bases and 7 bases respectively, with 15 bases between them. The germline V gene has CDR1 SGHTA and CDR2 FQGNSA. The CDR3 runs 14 residues. CDR3 residues: CASSLLRGGVEAFF. In nucleotides, the CDR3 is TGTGCCAGCAGCTTGCTACGGGGAGGGGTTGAAGCTTTCTTT.

The chain combines TRBV9 with TRBJ2-1; 8 nucleotides match TRBD1. Per the germline V gene, CDR1 is SGDLS and CDR2 is YYNGEE. The CDR3 contains 17 residues. V trimming: 0 bases; J trimming: 6 bases; junction bases outside the gene matches: 11. In nucleotides, the CDR3 is TGTGCCAGCAGCGTAGGTAGTGGGGGCACAGGGGGCAATGAGCAGTTCTTC. Amino acids: CASSVGSGGTGGNEQFF.

The chain is built from TRBV18 and TRBJ2-5; no clear D. Germline CDR1 KGHSH, CDR2 LQKENI. CDR3 length: 13 residues. Between the trimmed V and J ends, which lost 2 bases and 5 bases, there was a span of 9 bases. The CDR3 DNA reads TGTGCCAGCTCACCAGATTTACGGGAGACCCAGTACTTC. Amino acids: CASSPDLRETQYF.

This chain uses TRBV19 with TRBJ1-3, with D hard to call. Germline CDR1 LNHDA, CDR2 SQIVND (reference sequence). The germline V and J ends were trimmed by 6 bases and 0 bases, with 9 bases remaining between them. The CDR3 contains 14 residues. The CDR3 reads CASSPYSSGNTIYF. CDR3 nucleotides: TGTGCCAGTAGCCCTTATAGCTCTGGAAACACCATATATTTT.

The sample holds one count of this clone. One junction end does not reproduce the germline sequence, and a read error may be involved. V is TRBV5-5 and J is TRBJ2-2; weak D call: TRBD1 (5 bases). The CDR3 is 16 residues long. The germline V gene encodes CDR1 SGHKS and CDR2 YYEKEE (reference sequence). This CDR3 reads CASRLPGPRDTGELFF. The CDR3, as DNA: TGTGCCAGCCGCTTACCGGGCCCCAGGGACACCGGGGAGCTGTTTTTT.

The chain links TRBV4-3 to TRBJ1-1; the D gene is possibly TRBD1 (6 bases). Germline lookup yields CDR1 LGHNA and CDR2 YSLEER. This CDR3 is 14 amino acids long. The ends were cut back, 1 base at V and 6 bases at J, with 12 bases in the middle. CDR3 protein: CASSQGQGWPEAFF. CDR3 nucleotide sequence: TGCGCCAGCAGCCAAGGCCAGGGGTGGCCTGAAGCTTTCTTT.

The chain employs TRBV4-1 and TRBJ1-2; D remains unclear. This CDR3 contains 13 residues. CDR1 MGHRA and CDR2 YSYEKL come from the germline V gene. V lost 1 base to trimming and J lost 5 bases, with 8 bases between them. Here the CDR3 DNA reads TGCGCCAGCAGCCAAGTGGGAGGGTATGGCTACACCTTC. Encoded protein: CASSQVGGYGYTF.

This clone was detected only once. The J gene is TRBJ1-1, the V gene TRBV3-1 (or the pseudogene TRBV3-2), with a weak D call TRBD1 (6 bases). Trimming removed 3 bases at V and 10 bases at J, with 15 bases between. Germline V gives CDR1 LGHDT, CDR2 YNNKEL (reference sequence). The CDR3 has 13 amino acids. The CDR3 spells CASSHRDTKGAFF. In DNA form, the CDR3 reads TGTGCCAGCAGCCACCGGGACACCAAAGGAGCTTTCTTT.

J is TRBJ1-2 and V is TRBV6-2 or TRBV6-3; 7 bases match TRBD1. The CDR3 loop spans 14 amino acids. J gave up 3 bases and V 4 bases, and 5 bases lay outside the gene matches. Germline V gene data show CDR1 as MNHEY and CDR2 as SVGEGT. CDR3 DNA: TGTGCCAGCAGTTCAACCGGGACAGACTATGGCTACACCTTC. Protein: CASSSTGTDYGYTF.

The V call is TRBV5-1, the J call TRBJ1-4, with D possibly TRBD1 on 6 matching bases. The length of the CDR3 is 16 residues. Germline values: CDR1 SGHRS, CDR2 YFSETQ. V lost 0 bases, J lost 4 bases, and 13 bases lay in between. Here the CDR3 reads CASSLGVGAFNEKLFF. The CDR3 DNA follows: TGCGCCAGCAGCTTGGGAGTGGGGGCGTTTAATGAAAAACTGTTTTTT.

The J gene is TRBJ1-5, the V gene TRBV7-2; D perhaps matches TRBD1 (6 bases). This CDR3 comprises 14 residues. V lost 5 bases and J lost 2, with 10 bases in between. Germline V CDR1 and CDR2: SGHTA, FQGNSA. The CDR3 DNA follows: TGTGCCAGCAGCCCAACAGGGCGCAATCAGCCCCAGCATTTT. This translates into CASSPTGRNQPQHF.

The CDR3 is CSVQGHTQYF. DNA for the CDR3: TGCAGCGTTCAGGGGCACACGCAGTATTTT. The rearrangement joins TRBV29-1 to TRBJ2-3, with D possibly matching TRBD1 (6 bases). The ends were cut back, 5 bases at V and 9 bases at J, with 9 bases in the middle. This CDR3 has 10 amino acids. Germline V gene sequence: CDR1 SQVTM, CDR2 ANQGSEA.

V gene TRBV7-3 combines with J gene TRBJ1-1; D possibly corresponds to TRBD1 (5 bases). The CDR3 totals 14 residues. Trimming stripped 2 bases from V and 3 bases from J, with 10 bases between. Germline lookup yields CDR1 SGHTA and CDR2 FQGTGA. The CDR3 is CASSLDDRYTEAFF. In nucleotides, the CDR3 is TGTGCCAGCAGCTTAGATGACAGATACACTGAAGCTTTCTTT. Combining the CDR3 with reference TRBV7-3 and TRBJ1-1 gives the whole variable domain GAGVSQTPSNKVTEKGKYVELRCDPISGHTALYWYRQSLGQGPEFLIYFQGTGAADDSGLPNDRFFAVRPEGSVSTLKIQRTERGDSAVYLCASSLDDRYTEAFFGQGTRLTVV.

This clone has a handful of counts. CDR3 DNA: TGCGCCAGCAGCTTGGCCGTAAATCAGCCCCAGCATTTT. This codes for CASSLAVNQPQHF. The chain links TRBV5-1 to TRBJ1-5; D not certain. CDR1 SGHRS and CDR2 YFSETQ come from the germline V gene. Trimming left V 0 bases short and J 4 bases short, with 5 bases between. The CDR3 is made up of 13 amino acids. The full variable domain, in which reference TRBV5-1 and TRBJ1-5 provide the parts outside the CDR3, is KAGVTQTPRYLIKTRGQQVTLSCSPISGHRSVSWYQQTPGQGLQFLFEYFSETQRNKGNFPGRFSGRQFSNSRSEMNVSTLELGDSALYLCASSLAVNQPQHFGDGTRLSIL.

The chain is built from TRBV5-1 and TRBJ2-1; D remains ambiguous. In germline, CDR1 is SGHRS, CDR2 YFSETQ. V dropped 0 bases and J dropped 5 bases, with 6 bases sitting between them. The CDR3 is 13 residues long. The CDR3 protein is CASSLASHNEQFF. CDR3 DNA: TGCGCCAGCAGCTTGGCCAGTCACAATGAGCAGTTCTTC.

The V gene is TRBV3-1 (or the pseudogene TRBV3-2), the J gene TRBJ1-2, with D perhaps matching TRBD1 (6 bases). The germline V gene has CDR1 LGHDT and CDR2 YNNKEL (reference sequence). This CDR3 comprises 13 residues. V was shortened by 1 base and J by 7 bases, with 10 bases between the two germline ends. In DNA form, the CDR3 reads TGTGCCAGCAGCCAAGGAGCAGGGGTTGGCTACACCTTC. It codes for CASSQGAGVGYTF.

V and J are TRBV28 and TRBJ2-1; D is uncertain. The V and J ends lost 6 bases and 7 bases respectively, with 16 bases between them. The germline gives CDR1 MDHEN, CDR2 SYDVKM. The CDR3 has 14 residues. The CDR3 here is CASSLNPPRNEQFF. CDR3 nucleotide sequence: TGTGCCAGCAGCCTTAACCCCCCCAGAAATGAGCAGTTCTTC.

V usage is TRBV30 and J usage is TRBJ1-2; 7 positions match TRBD1. Per germline, CDR1 GTSNPN and CDR2 SVGIG (reference sequence). V lost 8 bases, J lost 7 bases, and 7 bases stayed unmatched. The CDR3 loop spans 11 amino acids. CDR3 region: CARFSGGGYTF. The CDR3 bases are TGTGCCCGATTCTCAGGGGGTGGCTACACCTTC. The full variable domain, rest sourced from reference TRBV30 and TRBJ1-2, is SQTIHQWPATLVQPVGSPLSLECTVEGTSNPNLYWYRQAAGRGLQLLFYSVGIGQISSEVPQNLSASRPQDRQFILSSKKLLLSDSGFYLCARFSGGGYTFGSGTRLTVV.

CDR3 residues: CASSKELEYGYTF. For the CDR3, the DNA is TGTGCCAGCAGCAAAGAGCTAGAGTATGGCTACACCTTC. The chain joins TRBV21-1 to TRBJ1-2. TRBV21-1 is a documented pseudogene. There are 13 residues in the CDR3.

This sequence joins TRBV6-5 and TRBJ1-1, with TRBD1 as a possible D gene (6 bases). Germline assignment: CDR1 MNHEY and CDR2 SVGAGI. The CDR3 is 14 amino acids. With 6 bases removed from V and 0 bases from J, the gap between germline ends came to 11 bases. The CDR3 DNA reads TGTGCCAGCAGCCCGACAGGAATGAACACTGAAGCTTTCTTT. This translates into CASSPTGMNTEAFF.

This clone was seen only once. In DNA form, the CDR3 reads TGCGCCAGCATCAGTCACAGGGGGCCTGGAAACACCATATATTTT. This encodes CASISHRGPGNTIYF. The chain recombines TRBV5-1 with TRBJ1-3, with TRBD1 identical over 9 bases. V was pared by 6 bases and J by 2 bases, with 6 bases of the junction left unmatched. The CDR3 length is 15 residues. The V gene's germline CDR1 is SGHRS and CDR2 YFSETQ.